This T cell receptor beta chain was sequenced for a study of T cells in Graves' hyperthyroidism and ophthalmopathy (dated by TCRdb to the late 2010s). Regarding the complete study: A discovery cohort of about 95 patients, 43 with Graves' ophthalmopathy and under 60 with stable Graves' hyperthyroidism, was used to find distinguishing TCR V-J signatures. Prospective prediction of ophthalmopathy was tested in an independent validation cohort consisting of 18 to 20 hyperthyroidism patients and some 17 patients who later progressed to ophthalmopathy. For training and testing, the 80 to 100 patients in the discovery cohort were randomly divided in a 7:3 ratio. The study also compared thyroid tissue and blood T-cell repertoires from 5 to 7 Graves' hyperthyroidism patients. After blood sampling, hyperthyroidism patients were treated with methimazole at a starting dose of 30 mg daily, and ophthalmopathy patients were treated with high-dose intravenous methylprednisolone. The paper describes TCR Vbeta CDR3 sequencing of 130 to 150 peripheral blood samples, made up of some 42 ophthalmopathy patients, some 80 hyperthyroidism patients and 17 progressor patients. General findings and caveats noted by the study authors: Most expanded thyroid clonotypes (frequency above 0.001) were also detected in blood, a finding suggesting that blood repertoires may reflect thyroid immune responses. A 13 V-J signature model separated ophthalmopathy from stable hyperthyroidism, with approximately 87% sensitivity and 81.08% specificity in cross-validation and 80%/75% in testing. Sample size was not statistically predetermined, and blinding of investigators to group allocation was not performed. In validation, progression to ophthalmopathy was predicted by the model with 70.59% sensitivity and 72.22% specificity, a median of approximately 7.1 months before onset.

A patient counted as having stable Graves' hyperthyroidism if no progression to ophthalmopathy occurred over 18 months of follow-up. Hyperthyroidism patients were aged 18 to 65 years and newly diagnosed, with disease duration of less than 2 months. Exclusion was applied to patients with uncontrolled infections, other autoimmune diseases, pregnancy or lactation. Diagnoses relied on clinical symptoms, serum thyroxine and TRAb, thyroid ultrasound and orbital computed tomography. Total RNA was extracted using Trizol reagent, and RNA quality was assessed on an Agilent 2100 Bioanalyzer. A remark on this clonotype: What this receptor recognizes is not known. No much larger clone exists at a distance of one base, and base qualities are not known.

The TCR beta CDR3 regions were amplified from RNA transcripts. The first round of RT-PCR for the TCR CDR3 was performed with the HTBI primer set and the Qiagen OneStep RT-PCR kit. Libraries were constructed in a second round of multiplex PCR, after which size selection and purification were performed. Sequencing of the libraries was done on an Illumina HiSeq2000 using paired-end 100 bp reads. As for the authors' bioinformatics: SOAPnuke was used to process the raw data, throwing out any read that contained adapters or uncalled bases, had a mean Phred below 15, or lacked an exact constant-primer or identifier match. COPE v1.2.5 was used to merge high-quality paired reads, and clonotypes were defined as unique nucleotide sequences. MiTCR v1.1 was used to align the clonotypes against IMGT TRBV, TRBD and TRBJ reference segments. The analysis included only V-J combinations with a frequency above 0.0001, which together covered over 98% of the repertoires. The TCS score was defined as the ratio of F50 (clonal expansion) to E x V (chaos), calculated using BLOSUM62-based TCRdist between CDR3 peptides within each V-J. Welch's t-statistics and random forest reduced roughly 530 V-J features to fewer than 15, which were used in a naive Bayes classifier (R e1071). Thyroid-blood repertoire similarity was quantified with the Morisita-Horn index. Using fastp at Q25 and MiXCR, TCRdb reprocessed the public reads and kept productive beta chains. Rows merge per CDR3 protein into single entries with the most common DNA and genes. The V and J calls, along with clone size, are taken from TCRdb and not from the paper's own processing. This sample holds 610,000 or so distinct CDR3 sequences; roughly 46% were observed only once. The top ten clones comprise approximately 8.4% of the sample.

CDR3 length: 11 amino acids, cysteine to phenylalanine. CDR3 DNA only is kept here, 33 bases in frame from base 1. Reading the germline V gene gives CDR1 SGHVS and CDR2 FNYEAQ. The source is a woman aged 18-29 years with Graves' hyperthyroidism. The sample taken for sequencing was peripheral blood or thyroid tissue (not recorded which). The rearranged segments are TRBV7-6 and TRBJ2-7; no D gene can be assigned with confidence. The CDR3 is CARAMHYEQYF. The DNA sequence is TGTGCTAGAGCAATGCACTACGAGCAGTACTTC.